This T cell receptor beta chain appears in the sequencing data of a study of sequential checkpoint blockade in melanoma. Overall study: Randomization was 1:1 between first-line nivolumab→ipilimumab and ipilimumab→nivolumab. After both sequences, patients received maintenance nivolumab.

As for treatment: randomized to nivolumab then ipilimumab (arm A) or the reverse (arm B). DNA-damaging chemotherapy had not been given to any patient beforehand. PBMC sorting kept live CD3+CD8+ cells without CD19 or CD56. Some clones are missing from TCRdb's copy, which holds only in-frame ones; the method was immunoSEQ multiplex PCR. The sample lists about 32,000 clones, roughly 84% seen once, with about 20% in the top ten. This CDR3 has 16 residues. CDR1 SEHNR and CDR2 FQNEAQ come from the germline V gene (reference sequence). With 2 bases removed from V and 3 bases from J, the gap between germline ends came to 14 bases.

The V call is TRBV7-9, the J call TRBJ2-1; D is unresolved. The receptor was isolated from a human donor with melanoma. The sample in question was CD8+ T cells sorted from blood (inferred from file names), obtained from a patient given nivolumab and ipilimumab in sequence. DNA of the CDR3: TGTGCCAGCAGCTTATTCGACGGAGACCACTACAATGAGCAGTTCTTC. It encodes CASSLFDGDHYNEQFF. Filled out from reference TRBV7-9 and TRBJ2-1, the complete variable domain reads DTGVSQNPRHKITKRGQNVTFRCDPISEHNRLYWYRQTLGQGPEFLTYFQNEAQLEKSRLLSDRFSAERPKGSFSTLEIQRTEQGDSAMYLCASSLFDGDHYNEQFFGPGTRLTVL.